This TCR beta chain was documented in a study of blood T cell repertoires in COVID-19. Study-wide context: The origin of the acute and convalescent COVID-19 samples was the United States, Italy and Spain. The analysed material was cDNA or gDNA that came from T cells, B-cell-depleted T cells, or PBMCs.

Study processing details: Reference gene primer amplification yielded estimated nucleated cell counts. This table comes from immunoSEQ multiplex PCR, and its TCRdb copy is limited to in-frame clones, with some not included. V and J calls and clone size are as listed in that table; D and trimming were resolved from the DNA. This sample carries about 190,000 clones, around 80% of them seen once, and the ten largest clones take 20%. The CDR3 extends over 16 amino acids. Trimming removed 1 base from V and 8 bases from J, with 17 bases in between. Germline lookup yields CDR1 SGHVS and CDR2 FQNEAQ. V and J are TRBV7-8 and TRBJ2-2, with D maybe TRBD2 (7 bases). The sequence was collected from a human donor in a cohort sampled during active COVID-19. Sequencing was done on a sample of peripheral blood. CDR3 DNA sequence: TGTGCCAGCAGCTTAGTTGCGGGGGCGGGTAGTGGGGAGCTGTTTTTT. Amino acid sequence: CASSLVAGAGSGELFF. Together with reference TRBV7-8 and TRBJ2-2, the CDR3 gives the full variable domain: GAGVSQSPRYKVAKRGQDVALRCDPISGHVSLFWYQQALGQGPEFLTYFQNEAQLDKSGLPSDRFFAERPEGSVSTLKIQRTQQEDSAVYLCASSLVAGAGSGELFFGEGSRLTVL.